A single sample is the source of the 5 T cell receptor beta chains below, sequenced in a study of T cell responses to AZD1222 COVID-19 vaccine (TCRdb year 2021). Receptor amplification or capture employed the immunoSEQ multiplex PCR assay. As stored in TCRdb, this immuneACCESS dataset retains in-frame rearrangements with V and J assigned. A fraction of the clones does not appear; measured against another copy, unresolved V genes explain less than half of the discrepancy, and the remainder lacks a known reason. This sample is represented by around 140,000 clones; 75% to 95% of them were singletons. Less than 9% of the sample is taken by the ten largest. This specimen's time point label, interpreted: baseline before first vaccination. The sample consisted of peripheral blood, taken on day 0 of AZD1222 vaccination. The source is an adult in good health.

This chain uses TRBV3-1 (or the pseudogene TRBV3-2) with TRBJ2-4, with 7 bases lining up with TRBD1. The CDR3 covers 18 residues. The V segment lost 0 bases and the J segment 4 bases; nucleotides outside the gene matches: 12. Germline V lookup: CDR1 LGHDT, CDR2 YNNKEL (reference sequence). The CDR3 nucleotides read TGTGCCAGCAGCCAAGATGCCCCCCGTGACAGGGAAAAAAACATTCAGTACTTC. Residues: CASSQDAPRDREKNIQYF.

The chain is built from TRBV6-2 or TRBV6-3 and TRBJ1-6; D uncertain. CDR1 is MNHEY and CDR2 is SVGEGT in the germline V gene. The CDR3 has 16 residues. The V and J ends lost 2 bases and 7 bases respectively, with 15 bases between them. In DNA form, the CDR3 reads TGTGCCAGCAGTTACCGGCCAGGTCGTGTGAATTCACCCCTCCACTTT. Its translation is CASSYRPGRVNSPLHF.

The rearrangement links TRBV7-2 to TRBJ1-4, with TRBD1 identical over 7 bases. The CDR3 covers 14 residues. Germline V CDR1 and CDR2: SGHTA, FQGNSA. V was pared by 1 base and J by 7 bases, with 3 bases of the junction left unmatched. CDR3 nucleotide sequence: TGTGCCAGCAGCTTAGGAGGGGGCTCTGAAAAACTGTTTTTT. It codes for CASSLGGGSEKLFF.

The genes are TRBV5-4 and TRBJ2-5; 9 bases fit TRBD2. The germline CDR1 and CDR2 sequences are SGHNT and YYREEE (reference sequence). With V trimmed by 2 bases and J by 5 bases, 4 bases remained unmatched. This CDR3 is 14 amino acids long. In nucleotides, the CDR3 is TGTGCCAGCAGCTTTGGCGGGGGGGAGGAGACCCAGTACTTC. Protein product: CASSFGGGEETQYF.

V gene TRBV6-5 combines with J gene TRBJ1-4, with no clear D. CDR3 size: 14 residues. V gave up 4 bases and J gave up 12 bases, with 18 bases separating them. Germline assignment: CDR1 MNHEY and CDR2 SVGAGI. CDR3 nucleotides: TGTGCCAGCAGTTCCCGCACAGAACCCCGGGAACTGTTTTTT. This gives the protein CASSSRTEPRELFF.